This passage covers 12 T cell receptor beta chains from one sample sequenced in a study of T-cell reconstitution after alpha-beta-depleted transplantation in children. Unique molecular identifiers were incorporated when the TCRbeta library was constructed. TCRdb independently ran MiXCR on the PCR reads; one entry per CDR3 protein. The table shows a few hundred thousand distinct CDR3 sequences, with 27% occurring only once. The specimen comprised PBMCs, sampled before TCRalphabeta/CD19-depleted stem cell transplant. The receptors were gathered from a boy under three years old with Wiskott-Aldrich syndrome, due to receive a stem cell transplant.

V usage is TRBV7-2 and J usage is TRBJ2-7, with 9 bases lining up with TRBD1. The V segment lost 1 base and the J segment 6 bases; nucleotides outside the gene matches: 7. CDR3 size: 15 residues. From germline, CDR1 is SGHTA and CDR2 FQGNSA. Written as DNA, the CDR3 is TGTGCCAGCAGCTTAGGCCGGGACAGGGTGAGCGAGCAGTACTTC. Protein product: CASSLGRDRVSEQYF. Variable domain in full (rest from reference TRBV7-2 and TRBJ2-7): GAGVSQSPSNKVTEKGKDVELRCDPISGHTALYWYRQSLGQGLEFLIYFQGNSAPDKSGLPSDRFSAERTGGSVSTLTIQRTQQEDSAVYLCASSLGRDRVSEQYFGPGTRLTVT.

This clonotype is a singleton in its sample. The V gene is TRBV15, the J gene TRBJ2-1, with 8 bases fitting TRBD2. The CDR3 has 15 residues. J gave up 2 bases and V 6 bases, and 6 bases lay outside the gene matches. Germline-derived CDR1 and CDR2 are LNHNV and YYDKDF (reference sequence). CDR3 sequence (DNA): TGTGCCACCAGTCCCCGACTAGCGACCTACAATGAGCAGTTCTTC. This sequence encodes CATSPRLATYNEQFF.

Only a few counts were recorded for this clonotype. This chain uses TRBV5-1 with TRBJ2-2; D is unresolved. Germline V gene data show CDR1 as SGHRS and CDR2 as YFSETQ. Trimming stripped 0 bases from V and 4 bases from J, with 7 bases between. The CDR3 is made up of 14 amino acids. DNA of the CDR3: TGCGCCAGCAGCTTGGTCGCGCTCACCGGGGAGCTGTTTTTT. Amino acids: CASSLVALTGELFF.

This clonotype was detected only a few times. The chain recombines TRBV29-1 with TRBJ2-7; D might be TRBD1 (5 bases). V was trimmed by 4 bases and J by 3 bases, leaving 13 bases between them. CDR1 and CDR2 from the germline V gene are SQVTM and ANQGSEA. The CDR3 spans 13 residues. The CDR3 DNA sequence: TGCAGCGTTGTAAAAAACCAGGGCTACGAGCAGTACTTC. Amino acid sequence: CSVVKNQGYEQYF.

This clonotype showed up just a few times. CDR3 coding DNA: TGCGCCAGCAGCTTGGCCAAGACAGGGCCCACCGGGGAGCTGTTTTTT. Residues: CASSLAKTGPTGELFF. The chain links TRBV5-1 to TRBJ2-2; 7 nucleotides match TRBD1. The CDR3 is made up of 16 amino acids. After removal of 0 bases from V and 4 bases from J, the junction contained 6 bases not matched to a gene. Germline CDR1 is SGHRS and CDR2 is YFSETQ.

J is TRBJ2-7 and V is TRBV6-1; D unresolved. Trimming took 8 bases from V and 2 from J, leaving 7 bases between them. Germline V gene lookup returns CDR1 MNHNS and CDR2 SASEGT. The length of the CDR3 is 11 residues. CDR3 residues: CASGIAYEQYF. In nucleotides, the CDR3 is TGTGCCAGCGGCATCGCCTACGAGCAGTACTTC.

V gene TRBV12-3 or TRBV12-4 combines with J gene TRBJ2-2; TRBD1 aligns across 9 bases. The CDR3 length is 16 residues. V gave up 5 bases and J gave up 5 bases; unmatched junction bases: 9. CDR3 nucleotide sequence: TGTGCCAGCAGTAGGGCAGGGACAGGGAAGACCGGGGAGCTGTTTTTT. Protein product: CASSRAGTGKTGELFF.

V and J are TRBV10-1 and TRBJ2-1, with 13 bases aligning to TRBD2. The V gene's germline CDR1 is WNHNN and CDR2 SYGVQD (reference sequence). Trimming at V came to 2 bases and at J to 7 bases, leaving 8 bases not matched to a gene. The CDR3 runs 17 residues. The CDR3 DNA follows: TGCGCCAGCAGTGAGGAACTAGCGGGAGGGCCTCGGAATGAGCAGTTCTTC. Translation: CASSEELAGGPRNEQFF.

V gene TRBV10-1 combines with J gene TRBJ2-1, with 7 bases fitting TRBD1. Per the germline V gene, CDR1 is WNHNN and CDR2 is SYGVQD (reference sequence). J lost 6 bases, V lost 3 bases, and 11 bases had no gene match. The CDR3 sequence is 16 residues long. In nucleotides, the CDR3 is TGCGCCAGCAGTGACCCTCGACAGGGTAGGGGCAATGAGCAGTTCTTC. Amino acid sequence: CASSDPRQGRGNEQFF.

This clonotype was observed a handful of times. The chain has TRBV25-1 and TRBJ1-6; 9 bases are a match to TRBD1. The CDR3 is 14 residues long. Germline-derived CDR1 and CDR2 are MGHDK and SYGVNS. Trimming took 4 bases from V and 5 from J; bases not matched to a gene: 0. The CDR3 spells CASSGQGDNSPLHF. The CDR3 region has the DNA TGTGCCAGCAGTGGACAGGGGGATAATTCACCCCTCCACTTT.

The chain is built from TRBV10-3 and TRBJ1-1, with D possibly being TRBD1 (5 bases). The CDR3 loop spans 16 amino acids. The V end lost 4 bases, the J end lost 0 bases, and 15 bases lay between the germline ends. CDR1 is ENHRY, CDR2 SYGVKD, per germline. The DNA of the CDR3 is TGTGCCATCAGTGCGGGGGTAGGTATGCTGAACACTGAAGCTTTCTTT. It is translated as CAISAGVGMLNTEAFF.

In this sample, this clonotype turned up a few times. This chain connects TRBV4-1 to TRBJ2-1; 13 nucleotides align to TRBD2. The CDR3 extends over 17 amino acids. The germline V gene has CDR1 MGHRA and CDR2 YSYEKL. The junction had 6 bases not matched to a gene; V was cut back by 0 bases and J by 7 bases. CDR3 loop: CASSQDKGLAGSNEQFF. CDR3 nucleotide sequence: TGCGCCAGCAGCCAAGATAAGGGACTAGCGGGGTCAAATGAGCAGTTCTTC.